The 19 T cell receptor beta chains below come from one sample, sequenced in a study of T-cell reconstitution after alpha-beta-depleted transplantation in children. The TCRbeta library was prepared with unique molecular identifiers. TCRdb re-called the PCR reads through MiXCR, storing one row per CDR3 protein. In the table there are a few hundred thousand distinct CDR3 sequences, 10% to 15% of which are singletons. The sample here was PBMCs, mostly from graft donor cells, taken 360 days after TCRalphabeta/CD19-depleted stem cell transplant. The receptors stem from a male patient under 18 who had a stem cell transplant for acute myeloid leukemia, so the T cells may come from the graft donor.

This chain connects TRBV13 to TRBJ2-7, with D tentatively TRBD1 (5 bases). V was cut by 8 bases and J by 6 bases, with 23 bases left in between. The CDR3 sequence is 15 residues long. Germline CDR1 is PRHDT and CDR2 is FYEKMQ (reference sequence). CDR3 residues: CASLKKGIFQSEQYF. In nucleotides, the CDR3 is TGTGCCAGCCTCAAAAAGGGGATTTTCCAGTCCGAGCAGTACTTC.

The chain has TRBV7-3 and TRBJ2-1; TRBD2 agrees at 9 bases. The CDR3 length is 14 residues. Unmatched junction bases numbered 2, after V lost 6 bases and J lost 2 bases. Germline V lookup: CDR1 SGHTA, CDR2 FQGTGA. This CDR3 is CASSSGSTYNEQFF. The DNA of the CDR3 is TGTGCCAGCAGTAGCGGGAGTACCTACAATGAGCAGTTCTTC.

The chain links TRBV6-1 to TRBJ1-1, with a weak D call TRBD1 (5 bases). The CDR3 is 15 amino acids. Trimming took 5 bases from V and 1 from J, leaving 14 bases between them. Germline V gene sequence: CDR1 MNHNS, CDR2 SASEGT. The CDR3 sequence: CASSRGGRANTEAFF. As DNA, the CDR3 is TGTGCCAGCAGTCGGGGCGGACGGGCGAACACTGAAGCTTTCTTT.

The V call is TRBV19, the J call TRBJ1-1; TRBD1 agrees at 10 bases. Germline V gene data show CDR1 as LNHDA and CDR2 as SQIVND (reference sequence). The V and J ends lost 5 bases and 11 bases, in that order; junction bases with no gene match: 23. The CDR3 has 18 amino acids. This CDR3 reads CASSPGQGDAAVRWSAFF. The CDR3, as DNA: TGTGCCAGTAGTCCAGGACAGGGGGACGCGGCGGTGCGCTGGTCGGCTTTCTTT.

The rearrangement links TRBV20-1 to TRBJ2-1, with D tentatively TRBD2 (6 bases). There are 14 residues in the CDR3. The V gene's germline CDR1 is DFQATT and CDR2 SNEGSKA (reference sequence). V was shortened by 3 bases and J by 4 bases, with 13 bases between the two germline ends. CDR3: CSARVTGTYNEQFF. CDR3 bases: TGCAGTGCTAGGGTAACCGGGACTTACAATGAGCAGTTCTTC.

V and J are TRBV6-2 or TRBV6-3 and TRBJ2-1; possibly TRBD1 for D (6 bases). The V end lost 6 bases, the J end lost 6 bases, and 12 bases lay between the germline ends. The CDR3 has 13 residues. Germline-derived CDR1 and CDR2 are MNHEY and SVGEGT. The CDR3 region has the DNA TGTGCCAGCAGCCGCGGACAGACCAATGAGCAGTTCTTC. Its translation: CASSRGQTNEQFF.

The chain joins TRBV15 to TRBJ2-5; 7 bases agree with TRBD2. CDR3 length equals 15 residues. V gave up 4 bases and J gave up 6 bases; unmatched junction bases: 11. Per germline, CDR1 LNHNV and CDR2 YYDKDF (reference sequence). The CDR3 DNA sequence: TGTGCCACCAGCACAAGCGGGAATGCCCCTCAGACCCAGTACTTC. Translation gives CATSTSGNAPQTQYF.

This clonotype was recorded at least ten times. The V gene is TRBV7-6, the J gene TRBJ2-5; D call uncertain. The V end lost 5 bases, the J end lost 5 bases, and 9 bases lay between the germline ends. Germline CDR1 SGHVS, CDR2 FNYEAQ. The CDR3 spans 12 residues. CDR3 nucleotides: TGTGCCAGCAGCCCCAGGTGGGAGACCCAGTACTTC. Its protein product is CASSPRWETQYF.

In its sample, this clonotype was seen a few times. The chain carries TRBV29-1 and TRBJ2-1; 8 positions match TRBD2. The V gene's germline CDR1 is SQVTM and CDR2 ANQGSEA. The junction had 4 bases not matched to a gene; V was cut back by 6 bases and J by 3 bases. CDR3 length equals 13 residues. CDR3 amino acids: CSVQREFYNEQFF. The CDR3 DNA sequence: TGCAGCGTCCAGCGGGAGTTCTACAATGAGCAGTTCTTC.

The chain is built from TRBV3-1 and TRBJ2-2; D ambiguous. Germline V lookup: CDR1 LGHDT, CDR2 YNNKEL (reference sequence). V shed 9 bases and J shed 2 bases, with 16 bases lying between them. The CDR3 is made up of 15 amino acids. The CDR3 sequence is CASSLLVANTGELFF. In nucleotides, the CDR3 is TGTGCCAGTTCGCTCCTCGTGGCCAACACCGGGGAGCTGTTTTTT.

The rearrangement uses TRBV27 and TRBJ2-7; no definite D call. Germline lookup yields CDR1 MNHEY and CDR2 SMNVEV (reference sequence). The CDR3 has 15 amino acids. V lost 7 bases, J lost 1 base, and 17 bases lay in between. The CDR3 DNA follows: TGTGCCAGCATGAACCGTTTCCGGCAGTCCTACGAGCAGTACTTC. Translation gives CASMNRFRQSYEQYF.

A remark on this clonotype: This may be a read error, as it is one base from a much larger clone. The rearrangement joins TRBV6-1 to TRBJ2-7; 9 bases are shared with TRBD2. The CDR3 totals 15 residues. CDR1 is MNHNS, CDR2 SASEGT, per germline. CDR3 region: CASSPSLAGAYELYF. In DNA, the CDR3 is TGTGCCAGCAGTCCCTCATTAGCGGGAGCCTACGAGCTGTACTTC.

This clonotype was recorded many times. The rearrangement uses TRBV10-3 and TRBJ2-1; 10 nucleotides align to TRBD2. The germline V gene has CDR1 ENHRY and CDR2 SYGVKD. With V trimmed by 8 bases and J by 0 bases, 1 base remained unmatched. The CDR3 sequence is 14 residues long. The DNA for the CDR3 is TGTGCCATCCTAGCGGGGGTCTCCTACAATGAGCAGTTCTTC. It yields the protein CAILAGVSYNEQFF.

The chain couples TRBV7-9 to TRBJ2-1; 8 bases fit TRBD2. V was clipped by 3 bases and J by 7 bases; unmatched bases: 8. The CDR3 length is 15 residues. The V gene's germline CDR1 is SEHNR and CDR2 FQNEAQ (reference sequence). CDR3 amino acids: CASSLASGLGNEQFF. CDR3 DNA: TGTGCCAGCAGCTTGGCTAGCGGGTTAGGGAATGAGCAGTTCTTC.

The sample holds many counts of this clonotype. The V call is TRBV10-3, the J call TRBJ2-1; D is perhaps TRBD2 (5 bases). Germline lookup yields CDR1 ENHRY and CDR2 SYGVKD. The CDR3 is made up of 16 amino acids. The V end lost 2 bases, the J end lost 2 bases, and 13 bases lay between the germline ends. Here the CDR3 DNA reads TGTGCCATCAGTGAGCGAGGGCTAATTACCTACAATGAGCAGTTCTTC. Encoded protein: CAISERGLITYNEQFF.

V is TRBV20-1 and J is TRBJ2-1; 13 bases match TRBD2. V was pared by 1 base and J by 8 bases, with 17 bases of the junction left unmatched. Germline V gene data show CDR1 as DFQATT and CDR2 as SNEGSKA (reference sequence). The length of the CDR3 is 19 residues. The CDR3 DNA reads as TGCAGTGCTAGAGGCGGGACTAGCGGGGACTTCTTTGCCTTGGATGAGCAGTTCTTC. As protein: CSARGGTSGDFFALDEQFF.

This clonotype was picked up many times. J is TRBJ2-7 and V is TRBV29-1; the match to TRBD1 covers 10 bases. The CDR3 totals 13 residues. Germline lookup yields CDR1 SQVTM and CDR2 ANQGSEA. Losses at the gene ends were 7 bases for V and 4 bases for J; bases not matched to a gene: 7. The CDR3 bases are TGCAGCGGGACCGGGACAGGGGATTACGAGCAGTACTTC. It yields the protein CSGTGTGDYEQYF.

DNA of the CDR3: TGTGCCAGCAGCCAAGATCGAGGGGGACTAGCGGGAAACACCGGGGAGCTGTTTTTT. Its translation: CASSQDRGGLAGNTGELFF. This sequence joins TRBV14 and TRBJ2-2; 13 nucleotides line up with TRBD2. J was trimmed by 2 bases and V by 0 bases; bases with no gene match: 6. Per germline, CDR1 SGHDN and CDR2 FVKESK. The CDR3 length is 19 residues.

This clonotype showed up many times. The chain carries TRBV7-3 and TRBJ2-1; 9 bases map to TRBD2. The germline V gene has CDR1 SGHTA and CDR2 FQGTGA. J lost 8 bases, V lost 4 bases, and 3 bases had no gene match. There are 13 residues in the CDR3. CDR3 in amino acids: CASSWLAGYEQFF. CDR3 DNA sequence: TGTGCCAGCAGCTGGCTAGCGGGATATGAGCAGTTCTTC.